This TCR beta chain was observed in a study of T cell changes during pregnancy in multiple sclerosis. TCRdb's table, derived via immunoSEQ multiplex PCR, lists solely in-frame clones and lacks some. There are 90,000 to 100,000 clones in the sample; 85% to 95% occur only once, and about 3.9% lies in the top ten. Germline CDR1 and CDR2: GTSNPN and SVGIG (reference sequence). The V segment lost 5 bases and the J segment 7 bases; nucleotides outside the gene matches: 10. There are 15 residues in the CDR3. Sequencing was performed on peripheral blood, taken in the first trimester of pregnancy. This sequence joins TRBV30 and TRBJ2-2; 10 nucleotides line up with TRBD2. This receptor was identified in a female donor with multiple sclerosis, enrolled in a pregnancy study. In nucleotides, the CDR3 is TGTGCCTGGCTGAGCGGGGGGGCCGTGGGCGGGGAGCTGTTTTTT. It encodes CAWLSGGAVGGELFF.